This T cell receptor beta chain was observed in a study of blood T cell repertoires in COVID-19. Produced via immunoSEQ multiplex PCR; TCRdb's table is partial and in-frame only. The sample gives approximately 140,000 clones, approximately 80% of which show up once; roughly 8.3% is in the top ten. The germline V gene encodes CDR1 SEHNR and CDR2 FQNEAQ (reference sequence). Trimming took off 5 bases at V and 10 bases at J, with 14 bases between the two ends. The CDR3 is 12 residues long. This clone has a single count. The sequenced sample consisted of peripheral blood. The chain joins TRBV7-9 to TRBJ1-1, with D possibly matching TRBD1 (6 bases). The clonotype was recovered from an elderly woman in a cohort sampled during active or convalescent COVID-19. CDR3 protein: CASSIRRDIAFF. The CDR3 DNA follows: TGTGCCAGCAGCATCCGACGGGACATAGCTTTCTTT. The full variable domain, with the rest looked up from reference TRBV7-9 and TRBJ1-1, is DTGVSQNPRHKITKRGQNVTFRCDPISEHNRLYWYRQTLGQGPEFLTYFQNEAQLEKSRLLSDRFSAERPKGSFSTLEIQRTEQGDSAMYLCASSIRRDIAFFGQGTRLTVV.